This T cell receptor beta chain was recorded in a study of blood T cell repertoires in COVID-19. Study as a whole: Spain, Italy and the United States supplied samples that represented acute and convalescent COVID-19. In each case, the material was cDNA or gDNA derived from T cells, B-cell-depleted T cells, or PBMCs.

Per the original methods: Estimation of nucleated cell counts was performed using reference gene primer amplification. TCRdb keeps only in-frame clones here, not all; method: immunoSEQ multiplex PCR. The V and J calls and clone size are taken from that table; D and trimming were inferred from the DNA. The sample consists of approximately 57,000 clones, 82% of them appearing once. The CDR3 is 11 amino acids. Germline CDR1 is MRHNA and CDR2 is SNTAGT. Trimming took off 2 bases at V and 8 bases at J, with 6 bases between the two ends. The TCR comes from a woman older than 75 with acute or convalescent COVID-19. This chain connects TRBV6-4 to TRBJ1-2; no clear D gene. The sample consisted of peripheral blood. The CDR3 DNA is TGTGCCAGCAGTGACAGCCGGGGCTACACCTTC. Protein sequence: CASSDSRGYTF.